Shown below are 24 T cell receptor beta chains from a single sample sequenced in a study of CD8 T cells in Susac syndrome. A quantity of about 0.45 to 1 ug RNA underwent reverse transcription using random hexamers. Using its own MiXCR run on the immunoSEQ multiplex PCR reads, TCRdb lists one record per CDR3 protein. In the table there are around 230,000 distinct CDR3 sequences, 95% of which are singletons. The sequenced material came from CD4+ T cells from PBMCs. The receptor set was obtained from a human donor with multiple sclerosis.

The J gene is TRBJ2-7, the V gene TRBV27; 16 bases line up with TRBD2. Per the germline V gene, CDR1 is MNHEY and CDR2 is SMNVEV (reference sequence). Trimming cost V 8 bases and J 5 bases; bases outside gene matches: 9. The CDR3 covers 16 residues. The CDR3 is CASLGLAGGPVNEQYF. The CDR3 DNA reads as TGTGCCAGCTTGGGACTAGCGGGAGGGCCGGTTAACGAGCAGTACTTC.

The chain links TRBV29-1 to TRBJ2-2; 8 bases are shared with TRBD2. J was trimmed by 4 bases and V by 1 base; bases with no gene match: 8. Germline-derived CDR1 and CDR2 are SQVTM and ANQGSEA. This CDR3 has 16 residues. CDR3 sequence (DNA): TGCAGCGTTGAAGGCGCTAGCGGGTTCGGCACCGGGGAGCTGTTTTTT. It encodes CSVEGASGFGTGELFF.

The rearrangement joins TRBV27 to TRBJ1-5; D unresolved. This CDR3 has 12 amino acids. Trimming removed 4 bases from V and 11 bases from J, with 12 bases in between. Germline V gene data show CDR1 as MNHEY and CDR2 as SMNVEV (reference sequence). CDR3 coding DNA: TGTGCCAGCAGTTCCCTAAATGGGGCCCAGCATTTT. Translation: CASSSLNGAQHF.

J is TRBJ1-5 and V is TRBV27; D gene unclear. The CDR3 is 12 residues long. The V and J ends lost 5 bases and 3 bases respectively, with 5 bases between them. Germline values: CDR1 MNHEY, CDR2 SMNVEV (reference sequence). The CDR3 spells CASSTYNQPQHF. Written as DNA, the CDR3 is TGTGCCAGCAGTACATACAATCAGCCCCAGCATTTT.

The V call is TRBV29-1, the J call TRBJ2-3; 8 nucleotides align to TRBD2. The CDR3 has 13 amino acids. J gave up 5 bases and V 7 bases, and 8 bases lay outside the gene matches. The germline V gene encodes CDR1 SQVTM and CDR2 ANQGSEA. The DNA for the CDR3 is TGCAGCGCACCGGGAGGGAGGATAGATACGCAGTATTTT. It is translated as CSAPGGRIDTQYF.

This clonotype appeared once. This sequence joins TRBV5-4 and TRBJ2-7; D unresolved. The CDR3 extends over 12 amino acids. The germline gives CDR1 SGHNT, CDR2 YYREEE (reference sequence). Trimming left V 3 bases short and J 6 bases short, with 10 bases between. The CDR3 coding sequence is TGTGCCAGCAGCTCCGACCTCGCCGAGCAGTACTTC. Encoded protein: CASSSDLAEQYF.

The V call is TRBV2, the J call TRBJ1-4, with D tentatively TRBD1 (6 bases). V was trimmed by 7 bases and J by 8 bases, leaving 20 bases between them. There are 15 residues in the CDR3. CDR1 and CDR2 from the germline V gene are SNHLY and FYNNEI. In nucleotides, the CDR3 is TGTGCCAGCAACTACAGGGCAGGGAATCGGGAAAAACTGTTTTTT. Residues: CASNYRAGNREKLFF.

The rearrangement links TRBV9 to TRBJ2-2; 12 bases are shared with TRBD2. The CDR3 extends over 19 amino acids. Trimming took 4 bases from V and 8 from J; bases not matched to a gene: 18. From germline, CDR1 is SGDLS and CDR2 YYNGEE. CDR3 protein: CASSPRPGASGRVPGELFF. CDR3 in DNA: TGTGCCAGCAGCCCCCGTCCAGGCGCTAGCGGGAGGGTCCCGGGGGAGCTGTTTTTT.

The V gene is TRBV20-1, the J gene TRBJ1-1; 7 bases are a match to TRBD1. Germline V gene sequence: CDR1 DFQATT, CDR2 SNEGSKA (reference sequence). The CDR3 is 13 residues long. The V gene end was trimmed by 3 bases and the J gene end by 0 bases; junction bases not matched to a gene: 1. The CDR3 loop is CSARDRMNTEAFF. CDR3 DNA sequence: TGCAGTGCTAGGGACAGGATGAACACTGAAGCTTTCTTT.

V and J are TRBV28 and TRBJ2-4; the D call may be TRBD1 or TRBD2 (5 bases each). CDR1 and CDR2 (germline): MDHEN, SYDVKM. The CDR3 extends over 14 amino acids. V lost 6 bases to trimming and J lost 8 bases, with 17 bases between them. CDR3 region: CASSGDGAGDIQYF. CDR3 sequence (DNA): TGTGCCAGCAGCGGGGATGGGGCCGGGGACATTCAGTACTTC.

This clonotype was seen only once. In DNA form, the CDR3 reads TGTGCCAGCAGTTCCGGCTCTGGCTACACCTTC. It specifies CASSSGSGYTF. V gene TRBV12-3 or TRBV12-4 combines with J gene TRBJ1-2; no reliable D call. The CDR3 sequence is 11 residues long. Trimming left V 4 bases short and J 7 bases short, with 7 bases between.

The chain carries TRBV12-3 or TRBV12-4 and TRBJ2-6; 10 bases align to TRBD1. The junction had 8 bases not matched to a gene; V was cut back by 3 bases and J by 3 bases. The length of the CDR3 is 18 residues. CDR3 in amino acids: CASSFPGQGFNGANVLTF. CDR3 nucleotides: TGTGCCAGCAGTTTCCCGGGACAGGGGTTTAATGGGGCCAACGTCCTGACTTTC.

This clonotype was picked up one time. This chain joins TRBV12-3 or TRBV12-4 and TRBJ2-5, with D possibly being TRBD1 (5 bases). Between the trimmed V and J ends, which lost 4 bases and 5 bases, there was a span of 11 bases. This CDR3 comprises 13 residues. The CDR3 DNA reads TGTGCCAGCAGTTCAGGGATCGTGGAGACCCAGTACTTC. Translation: CASSSGIVETQYF.

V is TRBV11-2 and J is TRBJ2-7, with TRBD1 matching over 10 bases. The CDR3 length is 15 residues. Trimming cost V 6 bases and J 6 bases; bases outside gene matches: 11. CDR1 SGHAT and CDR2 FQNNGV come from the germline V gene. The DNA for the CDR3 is TGTGCCAGCAGGTTGACAGGGGGCTTGTCGGGCGAGCAGTACTTC. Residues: CASRLTGGLSGEQYF.

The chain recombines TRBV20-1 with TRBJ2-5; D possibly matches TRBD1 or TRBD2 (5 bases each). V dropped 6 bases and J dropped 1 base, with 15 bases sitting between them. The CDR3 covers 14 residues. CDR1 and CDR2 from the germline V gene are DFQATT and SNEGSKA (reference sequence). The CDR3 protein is CSAARGGGQETQYF. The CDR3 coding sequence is TGCAGTGCCGCTCGGGGTGGGGGCCAAGAGACCCAGTACTTC.

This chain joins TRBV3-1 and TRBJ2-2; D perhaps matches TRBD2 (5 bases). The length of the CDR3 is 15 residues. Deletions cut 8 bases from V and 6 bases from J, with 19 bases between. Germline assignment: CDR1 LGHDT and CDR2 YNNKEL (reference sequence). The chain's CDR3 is CASRKRGNLAGELFF. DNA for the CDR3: TGTGCCAGCCGAAAACGGGGAAATCTTGCCGGGGAGCTGTTTTTT.

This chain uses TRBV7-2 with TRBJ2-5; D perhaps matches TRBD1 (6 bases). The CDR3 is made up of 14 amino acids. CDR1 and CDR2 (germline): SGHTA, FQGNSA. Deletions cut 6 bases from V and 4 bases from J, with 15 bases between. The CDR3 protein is CASRRTGLVETQYF. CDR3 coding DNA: TGTGCCAGCAGGCGTACAGGGTTGGTAGAGACCCAGTACTTC.

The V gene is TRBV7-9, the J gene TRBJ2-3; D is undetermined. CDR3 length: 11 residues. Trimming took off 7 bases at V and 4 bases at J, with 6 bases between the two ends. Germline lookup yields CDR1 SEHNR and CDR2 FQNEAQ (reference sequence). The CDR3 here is CASTPSDTQYF. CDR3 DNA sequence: TGTGCCAGCACCCCTTCAGATACGCAGTATTTT.

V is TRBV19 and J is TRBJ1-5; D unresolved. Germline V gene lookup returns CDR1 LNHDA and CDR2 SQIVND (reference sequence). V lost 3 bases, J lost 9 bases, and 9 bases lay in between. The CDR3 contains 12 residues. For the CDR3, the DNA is TGTGCCAGTAGTATTGGCCATAGGCCCCAGCATTTT. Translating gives CASSIGHRPQHF.

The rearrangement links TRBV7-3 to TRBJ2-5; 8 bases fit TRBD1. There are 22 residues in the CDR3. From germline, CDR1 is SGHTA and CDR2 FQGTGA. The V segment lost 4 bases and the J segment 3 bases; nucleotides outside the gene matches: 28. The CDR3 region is CASSSPGQVGQVASVVKETQYF. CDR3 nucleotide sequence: TGTGCCAGCAGCTCGCCGGGACAGGTGGGACAGGTAGCCTCGGTCGTAAAAGAGACCCAGTACTTC.

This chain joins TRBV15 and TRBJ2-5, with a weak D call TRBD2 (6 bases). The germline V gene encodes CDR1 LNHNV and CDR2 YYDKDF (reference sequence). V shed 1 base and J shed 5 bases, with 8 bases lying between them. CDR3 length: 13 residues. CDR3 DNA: TGTGCCACCAGCAGAGGCGCGGGGGAGACCCAGTACTTC. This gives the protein CATSRGAGETQYF. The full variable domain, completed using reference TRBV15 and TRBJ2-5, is DAMVIQNPRYQVTQFGKPVTLSCSQTLNHNVMYWYQQKSSQAPKLLFHYYDKDFNNEADTPDNFQSRRPNTSFCFLDIRSPGLGDTAMYLCATSRGAGETQYFGPGTRLLVL.

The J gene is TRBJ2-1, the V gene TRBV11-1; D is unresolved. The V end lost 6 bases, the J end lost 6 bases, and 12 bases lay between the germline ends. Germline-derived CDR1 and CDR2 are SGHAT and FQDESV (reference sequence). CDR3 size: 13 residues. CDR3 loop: CASSPTTVNEQFF. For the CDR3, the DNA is TGTGCCAGCAGTCCAACGACTGTCAATGAGCAGTTCTTC.

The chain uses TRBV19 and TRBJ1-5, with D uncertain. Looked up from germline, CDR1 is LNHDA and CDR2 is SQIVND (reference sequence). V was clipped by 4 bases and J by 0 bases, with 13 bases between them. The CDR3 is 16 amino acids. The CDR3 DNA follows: TGTGCCAGTAGTAACATAAGGGTTCTTAGCAATCAGCCCCAGCATTTT. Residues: CASSNIRVLSNQPQHF.

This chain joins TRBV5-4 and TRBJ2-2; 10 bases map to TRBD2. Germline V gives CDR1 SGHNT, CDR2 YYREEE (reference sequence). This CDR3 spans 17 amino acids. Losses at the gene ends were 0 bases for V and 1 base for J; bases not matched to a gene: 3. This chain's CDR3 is CASSLGPSGGNTGELFF. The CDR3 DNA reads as TGTGCCAGCAGCTTGGGTCCTAGCGGGGGGAACACCGGGGAGCTGTTTTTT.